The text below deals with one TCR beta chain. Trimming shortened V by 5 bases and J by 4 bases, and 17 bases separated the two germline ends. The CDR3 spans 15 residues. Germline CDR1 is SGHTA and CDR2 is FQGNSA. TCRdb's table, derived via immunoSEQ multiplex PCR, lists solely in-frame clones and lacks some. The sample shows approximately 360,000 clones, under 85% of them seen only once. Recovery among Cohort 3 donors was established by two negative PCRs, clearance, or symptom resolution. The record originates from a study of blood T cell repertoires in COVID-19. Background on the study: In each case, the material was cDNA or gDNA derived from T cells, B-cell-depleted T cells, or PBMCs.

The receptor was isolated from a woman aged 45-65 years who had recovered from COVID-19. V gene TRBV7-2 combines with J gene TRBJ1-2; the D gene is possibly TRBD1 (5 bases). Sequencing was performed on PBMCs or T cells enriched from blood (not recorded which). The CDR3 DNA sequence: TGTGCCAGCAGCCCAGCGGCGGGGGGATTCTATGGCTACACCTTC. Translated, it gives CASSPAAGGFYGYTF.